This T cell receptor beta chain was identified in a study of T-cell memory formation after mild COVID-19. cDNA libraries for TCR alpha and TCR beta, carrying sample barcodes and UMIs, came from 5'RACE with constant-segment primers. TCRdb passed the 5' RACE reads through MiXCR, listing each CDR3 protein once. The sample lists some 150,000 distinct CDR3 sequences, around 21% seen once, with 2% to 2.5% in the top ten. The V gene's germline CDR1 is LGHDT and CDR2 YNNKEL (reference sequence). The CDR3 contains 15 residues. J lost 5 bases, V lost 2 bases, and 5 bases had no gene match. Sequenced sample: PBMCs or a T cell subset sorted from them (not recorded which). This sequence joins TRBV3-1 and TRBJ2-5; 10 nucleotides line up with TRBD2. The source of this sequence is an adult woman who had mild COVID-19 (a few samples of this study predate the infection). Cell type and time point are not known. The chain's CDR3 is CASSQFLTSGETQYF. The CDR3 DNA reads TGTGCCAGCAGCCAATTTCTGACTAGCGGGGAGACCCAGTACTTC.